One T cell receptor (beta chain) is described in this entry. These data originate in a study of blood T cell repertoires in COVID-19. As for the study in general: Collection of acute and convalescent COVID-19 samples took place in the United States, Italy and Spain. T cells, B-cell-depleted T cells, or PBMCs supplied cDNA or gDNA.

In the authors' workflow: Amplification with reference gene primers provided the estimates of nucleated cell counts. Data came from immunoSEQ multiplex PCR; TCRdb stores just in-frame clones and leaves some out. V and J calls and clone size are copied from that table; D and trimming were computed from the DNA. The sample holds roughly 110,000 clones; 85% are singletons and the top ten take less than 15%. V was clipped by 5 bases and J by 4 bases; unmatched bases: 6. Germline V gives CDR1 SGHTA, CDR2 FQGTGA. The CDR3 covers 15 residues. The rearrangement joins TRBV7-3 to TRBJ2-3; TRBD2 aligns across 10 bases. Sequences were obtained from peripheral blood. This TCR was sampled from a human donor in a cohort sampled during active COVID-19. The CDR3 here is CASSQSGGASDTQYF. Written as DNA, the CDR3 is TGTGCCAGCAGCCAAAGCGGGGGGGCTTCAGATACGCAGTATTTT.